The T cell receptor beta chain under discussion was sequenced for a study of CD8 T cells in ankylosing spondylitis. Study-wide points: There was reportedly significant enrichment of clones that were disease-linked in matched ankylosing spondylitis synovial fluid. Fewer than ten highly homologous variants made up a TCR beta motif that seemed to typify ankylosing spondylitis blood. Disease-associated clones were CD8+ and fairly uncommon in peripheral blood.

The germline V gene encodes CDR1 SGHRS and CDR2 YFSETQ. V lost 5 bases and J lost 4; bases outside the gene matches: 9. The length of the CDR3 is 16 residues. This clonotype has more than one count but fewer than ten. The antigen is undetermined. TCR beta libraries were made by quantitative 5'-RACE with molecular barcodes. Via MiXCR, TCRdb re-called the 5' RACE reads, giving one row per CDR3 protein. The sample records 750,000 to 850,000 distinct CDR3 sequences, 10% to 15% being singletons. The sequenced sample was blood, either unsorted or a sorted T cell fraction (not recorded which). The receptor was derived from a male donor with ankylosing spondylitis. This sequence joins TRBV5-1 and TRBJ2-3, with 11 bases matching TRBD2. CDR3: CASRRLAGSQSDTQYF. The CDR3 nucleotides read TGCGCCAGCAGACGACTAGCGGGAAGTCAATCAGATACGCAGTATTTT.